This T cell receptor beta chain emerged from a study of response to subunit inactivated influenza vaccine. Trimming left V 8 bases short and J 4 bases short, with 11 bases between. Germline CDR1 is MNHNS and CDR2 is SASEGT. The CDR3 is 12 amino acids. For this clonotype: Its antigen is as yet unknown.

Study-level results: Authors proposed each seasonal influenza vaccination draws in few new T cells.

TCRdb re-analysed the RT-PCR reads in MiXCR, keeping a single row per CDR3 protein. This sample yields 550,000 to 800,000 distinct CDR3 sequences, of which 11% to 15% are seen a single time; 5.5% to 7% belongs to the top ten. This receptor was identified in a man aged 45-60 years who received an inactivated influenza vaccine. V and J are TRBV6-1 and TRBJ1-2, with D unclear. The source was PBMCs from blood, collected about 14 days before vaccination. The DNA of the CDR3 is TGTGCCAGCGAGACGGTTCTCTATGGCTACACCTTC. This sequence encodes CASETVLYGYTF.